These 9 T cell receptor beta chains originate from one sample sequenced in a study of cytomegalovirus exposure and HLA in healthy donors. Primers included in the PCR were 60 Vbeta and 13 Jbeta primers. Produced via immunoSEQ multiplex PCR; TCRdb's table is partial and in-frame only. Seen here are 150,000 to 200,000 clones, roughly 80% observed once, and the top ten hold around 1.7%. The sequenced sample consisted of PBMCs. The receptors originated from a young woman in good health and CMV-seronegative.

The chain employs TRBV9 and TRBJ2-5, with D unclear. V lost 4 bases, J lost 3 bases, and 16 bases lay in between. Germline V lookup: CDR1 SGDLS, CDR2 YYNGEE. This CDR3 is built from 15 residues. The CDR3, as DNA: TGTGCCAGCAGCCCTAGTATTCGGATCAAAGAGACCCAGTACTTC. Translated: CASSPSIRIKETQYF.

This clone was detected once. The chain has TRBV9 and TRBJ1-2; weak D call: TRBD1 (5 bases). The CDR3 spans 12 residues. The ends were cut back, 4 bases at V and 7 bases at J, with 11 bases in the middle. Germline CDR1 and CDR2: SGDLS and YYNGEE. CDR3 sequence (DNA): TGTGCCAGCAGCCCGGGGGACGCTGGCTACACCTTC. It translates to CASSPGDAGYTF.

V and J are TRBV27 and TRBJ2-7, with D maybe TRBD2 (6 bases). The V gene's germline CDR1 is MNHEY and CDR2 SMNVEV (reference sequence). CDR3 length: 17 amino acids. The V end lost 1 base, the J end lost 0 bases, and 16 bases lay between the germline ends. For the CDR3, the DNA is TGTGCCAGCAGTTTATTGAAGACTGGCGGGACCTCCTACGAGCAGTACTTC. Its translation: CASSLLKTGGTSYEQYF.

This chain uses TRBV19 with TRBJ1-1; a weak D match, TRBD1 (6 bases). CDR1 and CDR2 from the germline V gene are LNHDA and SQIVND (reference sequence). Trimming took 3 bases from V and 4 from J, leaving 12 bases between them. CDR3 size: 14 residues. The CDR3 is CASSMTGGRTEAFF. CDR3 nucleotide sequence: TGTGCCAGTAGTATGACAGGCGGACGCACTGAAGCTTTCTTT.

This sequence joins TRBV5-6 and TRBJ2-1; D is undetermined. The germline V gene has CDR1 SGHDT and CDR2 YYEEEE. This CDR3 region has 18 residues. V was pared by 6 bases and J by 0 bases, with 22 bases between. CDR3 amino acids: CASKIEKLSLSSYNEQFF. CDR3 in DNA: TGTGCCAGCAAAATTGAGAAGCTTTCACTGAGCTCCTACAATGAGCAGTTCTTC. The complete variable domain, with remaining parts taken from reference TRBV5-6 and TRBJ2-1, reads DAGVTQSPTHLIKTRGQQVTLRCSPKSGHDTVSWYQQALGQGPQFIFQYYEEEERQRGNFPDRFSGHQFPNYSSELNVNALLLGDSALYLCASKIEKLSLSSYNEQFFGPGTRLTVL.

CDR3 amino acids: CASSQDFATKETQYF. CDR3 in DNA: TGCGCCAGCAGCCAAGATTTCGCTACCAAAGAGACCCAGTACTTC. The chain recombines TRBV4-3 with TRBJ2-5; D uncertain. The CDR3 contains 15 residues. Germline V gene sequence: CDR1 LGHNA, CDR2 YSLEER. The ends were cut back, 0 bases at V and 3 bases at J, with 11 bases in the middle.

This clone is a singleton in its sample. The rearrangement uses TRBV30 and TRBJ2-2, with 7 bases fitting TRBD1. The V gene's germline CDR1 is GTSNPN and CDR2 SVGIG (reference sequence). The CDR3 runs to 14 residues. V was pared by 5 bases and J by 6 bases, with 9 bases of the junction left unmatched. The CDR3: CAWGDDRVAGELFF. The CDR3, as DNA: TGTGCCTGGGGGGATGACAGGGTGGCCGGGGAGCTGTTTTTT.

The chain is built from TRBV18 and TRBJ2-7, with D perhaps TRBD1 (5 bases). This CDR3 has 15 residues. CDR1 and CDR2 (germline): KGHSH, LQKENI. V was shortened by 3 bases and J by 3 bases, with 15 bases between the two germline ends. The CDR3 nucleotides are TGTGCCAGCTCACCTATTCTGACAGCCGGCTACGAGCAGTACTTC. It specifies CASSPILTAGYEQYF.

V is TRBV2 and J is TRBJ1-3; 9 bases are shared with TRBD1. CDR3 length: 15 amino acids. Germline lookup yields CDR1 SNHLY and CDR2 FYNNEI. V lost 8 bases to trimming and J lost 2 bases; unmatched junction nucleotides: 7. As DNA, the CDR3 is TGTGCCAGCCTACTAGGGACAGGGACTGGAAACACCATATATTTT. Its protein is CASLLGTGTGNTIYF.